The 9 T cell receptor beta chains below all came from one sample that was sequenced in a study of cytomegalovirus exposure and HLA in healthy donors. Repertoires were generated with immunoSEQ multiplex PCR, while TCRdb's copy carries only in-frame clones and drops some. In the table there are some 240,000 clones, 70% to 90% of which are singletons. What was sequenced was PBMCs. The receptors were sampled from a woman between 18 and 29 years old in good health and CMV-seronegative.

This clone showed up just a few times. The chain uses TRBV10-3 and TRBJ2-7, with 7 bases that match TRBD1. After removal of 2 bases from V and 3 bases from J, the junction contained 13 bases not matched to a gene. Germline V gene sequence: CDR1 ENHRY, CDR2 SYGVKD. The CDR3 has 17 residues. CDR3 nucleotide sequence: TGTGCCATCAGTGAGCCGACAGCTGCCGGGACAGACTACGAGCAGTACTTC. This translates into CAISEPTAAGTDYEQYF.

This chain links TRBV19 with TRBJ2-1; D gene ambiguous. The germline CDR1 and CDR2 sequences are LNHDA and SQIVND (reference sequence). The germline V and J ends were trimmed by 4 bases and 5 bases, with 6 bases remaining between them. The CDR3 runs to 12 residues. This CDR3 reads CASSTGHNEQFF. The CDR3, as DNA: TGTGCCAGTAGTACGGGTCACAATGAGCAGTTCTTC.

The J gene is TRBJ2-7, the V gene TRBV7-9, with D possibly matching TRBD1 (5 bases). Trimming took off 2 bases at V and 6 bases at J, with 20 bases between the two ends. From germline, CDR1 is SEHNR and CDR2 FQNEAQ (reference sequence). The CDR3 spans 16 residues. CDR3 amino acids: CASSLPYRFKKGEQYF. CDR3 DNA: TGTGCCAGCAGCTTACCCTACAGGTTCAAAAAGGGCGAGCAGTACTTC.

V and J are TRBV4-1 and TRBJ1-4; the D gene is possibly TRBD1 (6 bases). V was shortened by 1 base and J by 6 bases, with 21 bases between the two germline ends. The CDR3 loop spans 18 amino acids. Germline CDR1 and CDR2: MGHRA and YSYEKL. The DNA of the CDR3 is TGCGCCAGCAGCCAAGTCGGGGCTAGGGGGGTTGAACATGAAAAACTGTTTTTT. Translation: CASSQVGARGVEHEKLFF.

The rearrangement joins TRBV5-4 to TRBJ1-2, with TRBD1 identical over 8 bases. Germline-derived CDR1 and CDR2 are SGHNT and YYREEE (reference sequence). V lost 4 bases to trimming and J lost 4 bases; unmatched junction nucleotides: 6. This CDR3 contains 14 residues. CDR3 nucleotides: TGTGCCAGCAGCAAGGGACAGGCCCCCTATGGCTACACCTTC. Residues: CASSKGQAPYGYTF.

This chain connects TRBV27 to TRBJ1-2; D remains unclear. CDR3 length: 13 amino acids. V was pared by 5 bases and J by 3 bases, with 10 bases between. The germline gives CDR1 MNHEY, CDR2 SMNVEV (reference sequence). This CDR3 is CASSHEGYYGYTF. As DNA, the CDR3 is TGTGCCAGCAGTCACGAGGGATACTATGGCTACACCTTC.

In DNA form, the CDR3 reads TGTGCCTGGAGTGTTCGGCTAAGCTACGAGCAGTACTTC. Residues: CAWSVRLSYEQYF. The genes are TRBV30 and TRBJ2-7; D not certain. The CDR3 is 13 residues long. Trimming removed 0 bases from V and 3 bases from J, with 9 bases in between. Germline CDR1 is GTSNPN and CDR2 is SVGIG (reference sequence).

The chain joins TRBV28 to TRBJ2-3, with D perhaps TRBD1 (6 bases). The ends were cut back, 2 bases at V and 2 bases at J, with 8 bases in the middle. Germline CDR1 MDHEN, CDR2 SYDVKM. The CDR3 contains 14 residues. CDR3 sequence: CASSLRDNTDTQYF. CDR3 nucleotide sequence: TGTGCCAGCAGTTTAAGGGACAACACAGATACGCAGTATTTT.

This sequence joins TRBV30 and TRBJ2-3; D is perhaps TRBD1 (7 bases). V lost 0 bases to trimming and J lost 0 bases, with 25 bases between them. CDR1 and CDR2 from the germline V gene are GTSNPN and SVGIG (reference sequence). CDR3 size: 20 residues. In nucleotides, the CDR3 is TGTGCCTGGAGTGTAGGGATTCACAGGGGCTCTAGCGAGAGCACAGATACGCAGTATTTT. Protein: CAWSVGIHRGSSESTDTQYF.